This TCR beta chain derives from a study of blood T cell repertoires in COVID-19. Study as a whole: COVID-19 samples collected from the United States, Italy and Spain covered acute and convalescent phases.

CDR1 MGHDK and CDR2 SYGVNS come from the germline V gene. J was trimmed by 4 bases and V by 6 bases; bases with no gene match: 10. This CDR3 region has 16 residues. Self-reported history from a screening survey and questionnaire set each donor's cohort. What the recovered Cohort 3 donors had was two negative PCRs, clearance, or symptom resolution. Methods used by the authors: Reference gene primers were amplified, and this amplification served to estimate nucleated cell counts. Method: immunoSEQ multiplex PCR; TCRdb's copy keeps in-frame clones and lacks some. V and J calls and clone size follow that table, whereas D and trimming were derived from the DNA. The profile shows about 480,000 clones, roughly 90% of them singletons.

The rearrangement uses TRBV25-1 and TRBJ1-1; 11 bases are shared with TRBD1. The sequencing input was PBMCs or T cells enriched from blood (not recorded which). The TCR comes from a woman aged 40 to 50 who had recovered from COVID-19. The CDR3 loop is CASSAGTGGVGTEAFF. As DNA, the CDR3 is TGTGCCAGCAGCGCCGGGACAGGGGGGGTCGGCACTGAAGCTTTCTTT. Full variable domain (outside the CDR3, taken from reference TRBV25-1 and TRBJ1-1): EADIYQTPRYLVIGTGKKITLECSQTMGHDKMYWYQQDPGMELHLIHYSYGVNSTEKGDLSSESTVSRIRTEHFPLTLESARPSHTSQYLCASSAGTGGVGTEAFFGQGTRLTVV.